This T cell receptor (beta chain) comes out of a study of blood T cell repertoires in COVID-19. Study-wide context: Sites in the United States, Italy and Spain provided acute and convalescent COVID-19 samples. Sources were T cells, B-cell-depleted T cells, or PBMCs; the material itself was cDNA or gDNA.

As processed by the authors: Nucleated cell number was recorded as an estimate derived from reference gene primer amplification. Clones were read by immunoSEQ multiplex PCR, and TCRdb kept only the in-frame ones, dropping some. That table supplies the V and J calls and clone size; D and trimming were determined from the DNA. The sample holds about 97,000 clones, over 75% seen once. This CDR3 is 16 amino acids long. V was pared by 0 bases and J by 1 base, with 7 bases between. Looked up from germline, CDR1 is LGHNA and CDR2 is YSLEER. Sequencing input: peripheral blood. This TCR was recovered from a human donor in a cohort sampled during active COVID-19. The J gene is TRBJ2-6, the V gene TRBV4-3; a possible D gene is TRBD2 (6 bases). In DNA, the CDR3 is TGCGCCAGCAGCCAAGAGGAGGGGTCTGGGGCCAACGTCCTGACTTTC. Translating it yields CASSQEEGSGANVLTF.